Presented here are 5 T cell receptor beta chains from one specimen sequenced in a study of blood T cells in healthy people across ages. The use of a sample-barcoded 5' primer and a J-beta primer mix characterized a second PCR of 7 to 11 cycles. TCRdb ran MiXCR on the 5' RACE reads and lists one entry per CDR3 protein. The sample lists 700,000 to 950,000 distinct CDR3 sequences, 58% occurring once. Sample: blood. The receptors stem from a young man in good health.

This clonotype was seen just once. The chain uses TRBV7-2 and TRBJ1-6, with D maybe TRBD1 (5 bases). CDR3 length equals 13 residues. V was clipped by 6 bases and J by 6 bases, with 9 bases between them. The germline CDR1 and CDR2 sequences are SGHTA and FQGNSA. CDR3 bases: TGTGCCAGCAGAGTAGACAGTAATTCACCCCTCCACTTT. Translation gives CASRVDSNSPLHF.

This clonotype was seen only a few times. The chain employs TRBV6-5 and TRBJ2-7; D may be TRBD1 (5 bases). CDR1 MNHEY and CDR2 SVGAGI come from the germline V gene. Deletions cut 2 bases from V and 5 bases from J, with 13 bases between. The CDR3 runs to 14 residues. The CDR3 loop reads CASSYMAGSNEQYF. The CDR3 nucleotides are TGTGCCAGCAGTTACATGGCAGGGTCGAACGAGCAGTACTTC.

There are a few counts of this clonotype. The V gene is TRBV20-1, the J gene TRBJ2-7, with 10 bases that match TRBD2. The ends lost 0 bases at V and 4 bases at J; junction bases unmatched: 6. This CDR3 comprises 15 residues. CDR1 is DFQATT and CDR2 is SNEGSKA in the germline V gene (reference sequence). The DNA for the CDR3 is TGCAGTGCTAGAGATCAGCGGGGGGGTTCGTACGAGCAGTACTTC. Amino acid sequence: CSARDQRGGSYEQYF.

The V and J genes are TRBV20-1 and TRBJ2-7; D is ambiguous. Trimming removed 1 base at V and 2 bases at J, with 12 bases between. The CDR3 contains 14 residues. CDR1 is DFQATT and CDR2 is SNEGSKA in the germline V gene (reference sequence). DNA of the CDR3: TGCAGTGCTAGAGCGTGGGCCAGTACCTACGAGCAGTACTTC. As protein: CSARAWASTYEQYF.

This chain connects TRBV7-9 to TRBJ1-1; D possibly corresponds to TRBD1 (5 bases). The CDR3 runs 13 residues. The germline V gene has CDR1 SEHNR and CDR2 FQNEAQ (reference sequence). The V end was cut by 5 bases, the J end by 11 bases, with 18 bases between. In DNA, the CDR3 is TGTGCCAGCAGCCCGATTATGGGGAGGGGTGCTTTCTTT. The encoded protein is CASSPIMGRGAFF.